The T cell receptor beta chain under discussion was sequenced for a study of blood T cells in healthy people across ages. Next came a second PCR, run for about 6 to 12 cycles, which used a sample-barcoded 5' primer along with a J-beta primer mix. TCRdb reprocessed the 5' RACE reads with MiXCR, giving one entry per CDR3 protein. This table has approximately 680,000 distinct CDR3 sequences, about a third appearing once. Between the trimmed V and J ends, which lost 5 bases and 3 bases, there was a span of 7 bases. Looked up from germline, CDR1 is MNHEY and CDR2 is SVGEGT. The CDR3 runs 12 residues. In this sample, this clonotype turned up many times.

The J gene is TRBJ2-5, the V gene TRBV6-2 or TRBV6-3; tentatively, D is TRBD1 (6 bases). Sequencing used blood. The sequence came from a woman older than 75 in good health. The CDR3 sequence: CASSEGEETQYF. CDR3 sequence (DNA): TGTGCCAGCAGTGAGGGGGAAGAGACCCAGTACTTC.